The 26 T cell receptor beta chains below come from one sample, sequenced in a study of cytomegalovirus exposure and HLA in healthy donors. PCR used 60 Vbeta primers and 13 Jbeta primers. Using immunoSEQ multiplex PCR, the repertoire was profiled, and TCRdb retains in-frame clones only, with some absent. There are 50,000 to 55,000 clones in the sample; about 57% occur only once, and 12% lies in the top ten. What was sequenced was PBMCs. All receptors derive from a human donor in good health.

The chain recombines TRBV7-9 with TRBJ1-2; 9 bases map to TRBD1. The CDR3 loop spans 13 amino acids. J was trimmed by 4 bases and V by 5 bases; bases with no gene match: 2. Germline V gene lookup returns CDR1 SEHNR and CDR2 FQNEAQ (reference sequence). CDR3 bases: TGTGCCAGCAGCCCGGGACAGGGCTATGGCTACACCTTC. This encodes CASSPGQGYGYTF.

The chain couples TRBV5-1 to TRBJ2-5, with 8 bases that match TRBD2. Germline V lookup: CDR1 SGHRS, CDR2 YFSETQ. This CDR3 contains 17 residues. J was trimmed by 5 bases and V by 4 bases; bases with no gene match: 16. DNA of the CDR3: TGCGCCAGCAGCCTTTCTCCGGGTAGCGGGGTCTTGGAGACCCAGTACTTC. Its translation: CASSLSPGSGVLETQYF.

This clone was seen at least ten times. The rearrangement links TRBV6-5 to TRBJ1-1, with D perhaps matching TRBD1 (5 bases). V was trimmed by 3 bases and J by 1 base, leaving 9 bases between them. CDR3 size: 14 residues. CDR1 and CDR2 from the germline V gene are MNHEY and SVGAGI. For the CDR3, the DNA is TGTGCCAGCAGTTATGGGGGGGGGAACACTGAAGCTTTCTTT. Translation gives CASSYGGGNTEAFF.

V is TRBV27 and J is TRBJ1-5; D not resolved. CDR3 length equals 13 residues. Looked up from germline, CDR1 is MNHEY and CDR2 is SMNVEV (reference sequence). V was pared by 3 bases and J by 10 bases, with 13 bases between. CDR3 sequence: CASSFDDSYPQHF. As DNA, the CDR3 is TGTGCCAGCAGTTTCGACGACTCTTATCCCCAGCATTTT.

The chain recombines TRBV2 with TRBJ2-1; 8 bases are shared with TRBD1. Germline CDR1 is SNHLY and CDR2 is FYNNEI. Germline trimming cut 3 bases from V and 9 bases from J; bases unmatched to any gene: 10. The CDR3 has 15 residues. The CDR3 spells CASSDRQGNRGEQFF. In DNA, the CDR3 is TGTGCCAGCAGTGATCGACAGGGGAATAGAGGTGAGCAGTTCTTC.

The chain is built from TRBV7-3 and TRBJ2-2; 12 bases line up with TRBD1. Germline assignment: CDR1 SGHTA and CDR2 FQGTGA. The CDR3 is 16 residues long. Trimming took 0 bases from V and 7 from J; bases not matched to a gene: 3. The CDR3 region is CASSLTGQGAGGELFF. DNA of the CDR3: TGTGCCAGCAGCTTAACGGGACAGGGGGCTGGCGGGGAGCTGTTTTTT.

This clone was observed a few times. The genes are TRBV19 and TRBJ1-2; 8 positions match TRBD1. This CDR3 has 15 residues. The germline gives CDR1 LNHDA, CDR2 SQIVND (reference sequence). V lost 7 bases and J lost 1; bases outside the gene matches: 8. CDR3 sequence: CASNIPGQGNYGYTF. The CDR3 DNA reads as TGTGCCAGTAACATCCCCGGACAGGGTAACTATGGCTACACCTTC.

This clone is large in the sample. The V gene is TRBV4-3, the J gene TRBJ2-3; a possible D gene is TRBD1 (5 bases). The CDR3 has 15 amino acids. The V end lost 0 bases, the J end lost 0 bases, and 7 bases lay between the germline ends. The V gene's germline CDR1 is LGHNA and CDR2 YSLEER. The CDR3 bases are TGCGCCAGCAGCCAAGATCGGACAAGCACAGATACGCAGTATTTT. As protein: CASSQDRTSTDTQYF.

This chain links TRBV5-8 with TRBJ1-1; perhaps TRBD1 as D (5 bases). CDR1 and CDR2 (germline): SGHTS, YDEGEE. This CDR3 has 13 residues. Deletions cut 0 bases from V and 7 bases from J, with 10 bases between. The CDR3 here is CASSLDRPLEAFF. For the CDR3, the DNA is TGTGCCAGCAGCTTGGACAGGCCACTTGAAGCTTTCTTT.

This clone was observed a few times. This chain joins TRBV4-1 and TRBJ1-6; 8 nucleotides agree with TRBD1. From germline, CDR1 is MGHRA and CDR2 YSYEKL. The length of the CDR3 is 14 residues. The V gene end was trimmed by 8 bases and the J gene end by 3 bases; junction bases not matched to a gene: 3. As DNA, the CDR3 is TGCGCCAGCTCCGGACAGGGCTATAATTCACCCCTCCACTTT. Amino acids: CASSGQGYNSPLHF.

J is TRBJ2-2 and V is TRBV5-4, with 9 nucleotides matching TRBD2. The V gene end was trimmed by 4 bases and the J gene end by 5 bases; junction bases not matched to a gene: 12. The germline V gene encodes CDR1 SGHNT and CDR2 YYREEE (reference sequence). This CDR3 region has 17 residues. Written as DNA, the CDR3 is TGTGCCAGCAGCCCTAGCGGGACCTACCTGGGGACCGGGGAGCTGTTTTTT. Protein sequence: CASSPSGTYLGTGELFF.

The chain carries TRBV6-5 and TRBJ2-5, with 8 bases fitting TRBD1. Germline assignment: CDR1 MNHEY and CDR2 SVGAGI. V shed 1 base and J 3 bases; nucleotides not matched to a gene: 1. This CDR3 spans 14 amino acids. The CDR3 is CASSYWGQEETQYF. The CDR3 coding sequence is TGTGCCAGCAGTTACTGGGGACAGGAAGAGACCCAGTACTTC.

This sequence joins TRBV11-2 and TRBJ1-2, with 11 bases identical to TRBD1. The V and J ends lost 4 bases and 8 bases, in that order; junction bases with no gene match: 9. Germline lookup yields CDR1 SGHAT and CDR2 FQNNGV. The CDR3 loop spans 15 amino acids. The CDR3 DNA reads as TGTGCCAGCAGCTCGGGACAGGGGGTTGTATTCGGCTACACCTTC. This gives the protein CASSSGQGVVFGYTF.

CDR3 nucleotides: TGTGCCAGCAGCCCCTTTTCCTACGAGCAGTACTTC. Encoded protein: CASSPFSYEQYF. The chain recombines TRBV7-3 with TRBJ2-7; D is ambiguous. This CDR3 has 12 residues. Germline loops: CDR1 SGHTA, CDR2 FQGTGA. V was clipped by 5 bases and J by 1 base, with 6 bases between them.

The chain couples TRBV7-9 to TRBJ2-5; 7 bases are shared with TRBD1. V was clipped by 5 bases and J by 5 bases; unmatched bases: 8. Germline V gives CDR1 SEHNR, CDR2 FQNEAQ (reference sequence). The CDR3 is 14 residues long. The CDR3 reads CASSATGVTETQYF. In DNA form, the CDR3 reads TGTGCCAGCAGCGCTACAGGGGTGACGGAGACCCAGTACTTC.

This chain connects TRBV30 to TRBJ2-6; TRBD1 matches 7 bases. Trimming at V came to 4 bases and at J to 2 bases, leaving 2 bases not matched to a gene. CDR1 GTSNPN and CDR2 SVGIG come from the germline V gene (reference sequence). The CDR3 sequence is 14 residues long. CDR3 DNA sequence: TGTGCCTGGACGACAGGGACTGGGGCCAACGTCCTGACTTTC. It yields the protein CAWTTGTGANVLTF.

Only a few counts were recorded for this clone. The chain employs TRBV13 and TRBJ1-5, with no clear D. The V end was cut by 3 bases, the J end by 0 bases, with 12 bases between. This CDR3 is built from 16 residues. CDR1 is PRHDT, CDR2 FYEKMQ, per germline (reference sequence). CDR3 sequence reads: CASSFSKSISNQPQHF. The CDR3, as DNA: TGTGCCAGCAGCTTTTCTAAGTCGATTAGCAATCAGCCCCAGCATTTT. Full variable domain (remainder filled in from reference TRBV13 and TRBJ1-5): AAGVIQSPRHLIKEKRETATLKCYPIPRHDTVYWYQQGPGQDPQFLISFYEKMQSDKGSIPDRFSAQQFSDYHSELNMSSLELGDSALYFCASSFSKSISNQPQHFGDGTRLSIL.

The chain links TRBV6-5 to TRBJ1-4; D gene uncertain. Germline CDR1 reads MNHEY; CDR2 reads SVGAGI. This CDR3 contains 13 residues. Trimming shortened V by 4 bases and J by 5 bases, and 8 bases separated the two germline ends. The CDR3 bases are TGTGCCAGCAGTTTCTGGCCCAATGAAAAACTGTTTTTT. Protein: CASSFWPNEKLFF.

A few counts support this clone. This rearrangement joins TRBV29-1 to TRBJ1-2; tentative D call: TRBD1 (6 bases). With 4 bases removed from V and 3 bases from J, the gap between germline ends came to 15 bases. The CDR3 is 14 amino acids. Germline CDR1 reads SQVTM; CDR2 reads ANQGSEA. CDR3 bases: TGCAGCGTTGGTGGCGGGGGCAGCGACTATGGCTACACCTTC. Amino acid sequence: CSVGGGGSDYGYTF.

The V gene is TRBV7-2, the J gene TRBJ1-6, with a weak D call TRBD1 (6 bases). Trimming removed 2 bases at V and 8 bases at J, with 13 bases between. The CDR3 has 15 amino acids. Germline V gene sequence: CDR1 SGHTA, CDR2 FQGNSA. CDR3 residues: CASSLKGGGDSPLHF. CDR3 sequence (DNA): TGTGCCAGCAGCTTAAAGGGAGGGGGAGATTCACCCCTCCACTTT.

This clone turned up a few times. J is TRBJ2-5 and V is TRBV7-2; 8 bases line up with TRBD2. The CDR3 runs 15 residues. Looked up from germline, CDR1 is SGHTA and CDR2 is FQGNSA. With V trimmed by 5 bases and J by 4 bases, 9 bases remained unmatched. Written as DNA, the CDR3 is TGTGCCAGCAGCCCCACTAGCGGTGTCGGAGAGACCCAGTACTTC. It encodes CASSPTSGVGETQYF. Full variable domain (rest looked up from reference TRBV7-2 and TRBJ2-5): GAGVSQSPSNKVTEKGKDVELRCDPISGHTALYWYRQSLGQGLEFLIYFQGNSAPDKSGLPSDRFSAERTGGSVSTLTIQRTQQEDSAVYLCASSPTSGVGETQYFGPGTRLLVL.

The chain has TRBV7-9 and TRBJ1-1; D gene uncertain. Trimming pared 7 bases from V and 1 base from J, leaving 13 bases between. The germline V gene encodes CDR1 SEHNR and CDR2 FQNEAQ (reference sequence). The CDR3 has 14 residues. The CDR3 protein is CASTPSSGNTEAFF. In DNA form, the CDR3 reads TGTGCCAGCACCCCCTCATCCGGGAACACTGAAGCTTTCTTT.

The sample holds a few counts of this clone. The chain couples TRBV7-3 to TRBJ1-1, with 9 bases identical to TRBD1. CDR1 SGHTA and CDR2 FQGTGA come from the germline V gene. Trimming cost V 5 bases and J 1 base; bases outside gene matches: 2. This CDR3 spans 14 amino acids. The CDR3 sequence: CASSRTGANTEAFF. DNA of the CDR3: TGTGCCAGCAGCAGGACAGGGGCGAACACTGAAGCTTTCTTT.

The chain is built from TRBV30 and TRBJ2-6, with a possible D match to TRBD2 (5 bases). Germline V CDR1 and CDR2: GTSNPN, SVGIG (reference sequence). V shed 3 bases and J shed 0 bases, with 15 bases lying between them. The CDR3 runs 17 residues. The CDR3 spells CAWRGGAVSSGANVLTF. In nucleotides, the CDR3 is TGTGCCTGGAGGGGTGGAGCGGTCTCCTCTGGGGCCAACGTCCTGACTTTC.

The gene calls are TRBV15 and TRBJ2-2; D is uncertain. V was clipped by 5 bases and J by 7 bases, with 14 bases between them. The CDR3 runs 14 residues. Germline CDR1 and CDR2: LNHNV and YYDKDF (reference sequence). The CDR3 reads CATSPRSHDGELFF. Written as DNA, the CDR3 is TGTGCCACCAGCCCCAGATCGCACGACGGGGAGCTGTTTTTT.

The V and J genes are TRBV5-6 and TRBJ1-5, with a possible D match to TRBD1 (5 bases). The germline CDR1 and CDR2 sequences are SGHDT and YYEEEE. The CDR3 spans 15 residues. V dropped 2 bases and J dropped 0 bases, with 9 bases sitting between them. CDR3 sequence: CASSFGGYSNQPQHF. CDR3 coding DNA: TGTGCCAGCAGCTTCGGGGGGTATAGCAATCAGCCCCAGCATTTT.